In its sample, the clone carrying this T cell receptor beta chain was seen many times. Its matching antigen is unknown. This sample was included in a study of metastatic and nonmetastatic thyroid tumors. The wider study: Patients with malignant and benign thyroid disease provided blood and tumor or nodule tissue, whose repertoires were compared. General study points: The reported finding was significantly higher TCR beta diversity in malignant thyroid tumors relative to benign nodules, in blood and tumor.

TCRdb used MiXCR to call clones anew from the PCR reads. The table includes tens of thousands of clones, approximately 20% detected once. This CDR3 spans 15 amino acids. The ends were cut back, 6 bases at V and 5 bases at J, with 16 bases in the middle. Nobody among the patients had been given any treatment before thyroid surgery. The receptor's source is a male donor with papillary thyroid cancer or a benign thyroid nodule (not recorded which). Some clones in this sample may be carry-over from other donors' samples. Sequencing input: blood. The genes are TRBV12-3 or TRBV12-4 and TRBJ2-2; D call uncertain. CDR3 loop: CASSSASVGTGELFF. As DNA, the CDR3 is TGTGCCAGCAGCTCCGCAAGCGTGGGTACCGGGGAGCTGTTTTTT.